This T cell receptor beta chain was recovered during a study of T cell responses to AZD1222 COVID-19 vaccine. Overall study findings and caveats: Distributed over spike, vaccine-associated CD4 TCRs predominated at 160-218 and 743-854.

With regard to this clone: Its antigen is not known.

Sequencing used immunoSEQ multiplex PCR; TCRdb keeps in-frame clones, though not all of them. The sample has over 110,000 clones, about 93% seen once. The V gene lost 4 bases and the J gene lost 0 bases, with 4 bases spanning the gap. The CDR3 is 13 residues long. Per germline, CDR1 MNHEY and CDR2 SVGEGT. The source material was peripheral blood, sampled on day 0 of AZD1222 vaccination. The chain uses TRBV6-2 or TRBV6-3 and TRBJ1-5; D is uncertain. The receptor was derived from an adult in good health. For the CDR3, the DNA is TGTGCCAGCAGTTTTGATAGCAATCAGCCCCAGCATTTT. Translating gives CASSFDSNQPQHF.